These 27 T cell receptor beta chains were all obtained from the same sample, sequenced in a study of blood T cell repertoires in COVID-19. Some clones are missing from TCRdb's copy, which holds only in-frame ones; the method was immunoSEQ multiplex PCR. The sample yields 150,000 to 200,000 clones, 82% seen once. The sequenced sample consisted of peripheral blood. Source of these receptors: a woman in her sixties or seventies with acute or convalescent COVID-19.

This sequence joins TRBV7-3 and TRBJ1-1, with unresolved D. This CDR3 is built from 15 residues. Per germline, CDR1 SGHTA and CDR2 FQGTGA. Trimming stripped 3 bases from V and 1 base from J, with 12 bases between. The CDR3 sequence is CASSFQAIRNTEAFF. Written as DNA, the CDR3 is TGTGCCAGCAGCTTCCAGGCTATCAGGAACACTGAAGCTTTCTTT.

This rearrangement joins TRBV30 to TRBJ2-3, with D perhaps TRBD1 (5 bases). V was cut by 5 bases and J by 1 base, with 10 bases left in between. The CDR3 has 13 residues. Germline lookup yields CDR1 GTSNPN and CDR2 SVGIG (reference sequence). In nucleotides, the CDR3 is TGTGCCTGGCAGGGTCGAGGCACAGATACGCAGTATTTT. It codes for CAWQGRGTDTQYF.

V and J are TRBV30 and TRBJ2-1, with a tentative D call TRBD2 (5 bases). CDR3 size: 15 residues. Trimming pared 4 bases from V and 3 bases from J, leaving 16 bases between. Germline values: CDR1 GTSNPN, CDR2 SVGIG (reference sequence). CDR3 DNA: TGTGCCTGGAATCAGGAGGCTAAACGCTACAATGAGCAGTTCTTC. Translation gives CAWNQEAKRYNEQFF.

This rearrangement joins TRBV5-1 to TRBJ2-7, with 9 bases identical to TRBD1. The CDR3 contains 15 residues. Trimming cost V 3 bases and J 1 base; bases outside gene matches: 5. CDR1 is SGHRS, CDR2 YFSETQ, per germline. The CDR3 here is CASSYYGTGSYEQYF. The CDR3 DNA sequence: TGCGCCAGCAGCTACTACGGGACAGGGTCCTACGAGCAGTACTTC.

The chain joins TRBV7-2 to TRBJ1-3; no clear D. Germline-derived CDR1 and CDR2 are SGHTA and FQGNSA. This CDR3 is built from 17 residues. Trimming took 1 base from V and 0 from J, leaving 13 bases between them. CDR3 sequence reads: CASSLGPGGFSGNTIYF. DNA of the CDR3: TGTGCCAGCAGCTTAGGTCCGGGTGGCTTCTCTGGAAACACCATATATTTT.

The V call is TRBV6-1, the J call TRBJ2-3; 11 bases are a match to TRBD2. The germline V gene encodes CDR1 MNHNS and CDR2 SASEGT. CDR3 size: 16 residues. V lost 4 bases to trimming and J lost 0 bases; unmatched junction nucleotides: 3. The CDR3 sequence: CASSVSSGGSTDTQYF. DNA for the CDR3: TGTGCCAGCAGTGTCTCTAGCGGGGGGAGCACAGATACGCAGTATTTT.

The rearrangement joins TRBV2 to TRBJ2-7; D perhaps matches TRBD2 (6 bases). The CDR3 runs 14 residues. Trimming shortened V by 4 bases and J by 4 bases, and 14 bases separated the two germline ends. The V gene's germline CDR1 is SNHLY and CDR2 FYNNEI. CDR3 nucleotide sequence: TGTGCCAGCAGTGTAGGTCACGGGGGTTACGAGCAGTACTTC. This gives the protein CASSVGHGGYEQYF. The variable domain in full, completed from reference TRBV2 and TRBJ2-7, reads EPEVTQTPSHQVTQMGQEVILRCVPISNHLYFYWYRQILGQKVEFLVSFYNNEISEKSEIFDDQFSVERPDGSNFTLKIRSTKLEDSAMYFCASSVGHGGYEQYFGPGTRLTVT.

The chain joins TRBV27 to TRBJ1-5; 10 positions match TRBD1. The CDR3 has 15 residues. Germline V gene lookup returns CDR1 MNHEY and CDR2 SMNVEV (reference sequence). V lost 5 bases, J lost 2 bases, and 3 bases stayed unmatched. The CDR3 DNA reads TGTGCCAGCAGTGCCGGGACAGGGGGCAATCAGCCCCAGCATTTT. This translates into CASSAGTGGNQPQHF.

V and J are TRBV3-1 (or the pseudogene TRBV3-2) and TRBJ2-7, with 8 bases identical to TRBD2. This CDR3 is 13 amino acids long. Germline CDR1 is LGHDT and CDR2 is YNNKEL (reference sequence). Trimming at V came to 10 bases and at J to 2 bases, leaving 7 bases not matched to a gene. In DNA, the CDR3 is TGTGCCACGGCGGGGGGACACACCTACGAGCAGTACTTC. Amino acids: CATAGGHTYEQYF.

The chain carries TRBV15 and TRBJ1-5; no definite D call. CDR1 is LNHNV, CDR2 YYDKDF, per germline (reference sequence). The CDR3 has 13 amino acids. The V gene lost 8 bases and the J gene lost 3 bases, with 11 bases spanning the gap. The CDR3 spells CATRSDYNQPQHF. For the CDR3, the DNA is TGTGCCACCCGGTCAGACTACAATCAGCCCCAGCATTTT.

V is TRBV28 and J is TRBJ1-1, with a weak D call TRBD1 (6 bases). CDR3 length: 16 residues. CDR1 MDHEN and CDR2 SYDVKM come from the germline V gene. Trimming shortened V by 7 bases and J by 12 bases, and 30 bases separated the two germline ends. This CDR3 reads CASNLPTPTGRERTFF. CDR3 DNA sequence: TGTGCCAGCAACCTACCCACCCCCACAGGGCGGGAGAGAACTTTCTTT.

The chain has TRBV28 and TRBJ1-3; the match to TRBD1 covers 9 bases. Germline V gene lookup returns CDR1 MDHEN and CDR2 SYDVKM. This CDR3 comprises 16 residues. Losses at the gene ends were 6 bases for V and 1 base for J; bases not matched to a gene: 7. This CDR3 is CASSGQGRSSGNTIYF. For the CDR3, the DNA is TGTGCCAGCAGCGGACAGGGGAGATCATCTGGAAACACCATATATTTT.

This clone was counted a single time. This chain connects TRBV9 to TRBJ1-2, with D uncertain. The CDR3 consists of 16 residues. V was trimmed by 0 bases and J by 3 bases, leaving 15 bases between them. Per the germline V gene, CDR1 is SGDLS and CDR2 is YYNGEE. The CDR3 sequence: CASSVASGGLHYGYTF. CDR3 nucleotides: TGTGCCAGCAGCGTAGCCTCTGGAGGGTTGCACTATGGCTACACCTTC.

The V gene is TRBV29-1, the J gene TRBJ1-5; TRBD1 agrees at 9 bases. J gave up 7 bases and V 4 bases, and 2 bases lay outside the gene matches. CDR1 is SQVTM, CDR2 ANQGSEA, per germline. This CDR3 spans 12 amino acids. Here the CDR3 reads CSVGTGEQPQHF. CDR3 nucleotides: TGCAGCGTTGGGACAGGGGAACAGCCCCAGCATTTT.

V is TRBV19 and J is TRBJ2-2; 8 bases are a match to TRBD1. Germline trimming cut 2 bases from V and 1 base from J; bases unmatched to any gene: 3. There are 16 residues in the CDR3. Germline V gene sequence: CDR1 LNHDA, CDR2 SQIVND (reference sequence). The CDR3 is CASSIQDRGNTGELFF. CDR3 bases: TGTGCCAGTAGTATACAAGACAGGGGGAACACCGGGGAGCTGTTTTTT.

This chain joins TRBV6-5 and TRBJ1-2; TRBD1 matches 8 bases. From germline, CDR1 is MNHEY and CDR2 SVGAGI. J was trimmed by 5 bases and V by 2 bases; bases with no gene match: 4. The CDR3 consists of 14 residues. CDR3 in DNA: TGTGCCAGCAGTTACAGACAGGGGACTTATGGCTACACCTTC. This gives the protein CASSYRQGTYGYTF.

The gene calls are TRBV5-1 and TRBJ2-7; 8 positions agree with TRBD1. The CDR3 runs 16 residues. The V segment lost 0 bases and the J segment 2 bases; nucleotides outside the gene matches: 7. CDR1 and CDR2 (germline): SGHRS, YFSETQ. As DNA, the CDR3 is TGCGCCAGCAGCTTGGCGACGACAGGGGTCACCTACGAGCAGTACTTC. This encodes CASSLATTGVTYEQYF.

The rearrangement joins TRBV4-1 to TRBJ1-1, with D possibly being TRBD1 (5 bases). The CDR3 covers 14 residues. V gave up 5 bases and J gave up 1 base, with 11 bases separating them. The germline gives CDR1 MGHRA, CDR2 YSYEKL. The CDR3 DNA is TGCGCCAGCAGCAAGGGACTGTCGAACACTGAAGCTTTCTTT. Protein product: CASSKGLSNTEAFF.

In its sample, this clone was seen a few times. The chain has TRBV28 and TRBJ1-2, with D unclear. The V and J ends lost 3 bases and 2 bases respectively, with 7 bases between them. Looked up from germline, CDR1 is MDHEN and CDR2 is SYDVKM. The CDR3 length is 13 residues. The CDR3 coding sequence is TGTGCCAGCAGTTTTAAGAGCAACTATGGCTACACCTTC. Translating gives CASSFKSNYGYTF.

V usage is TRBV28 and J usage is TRBJ1-1; TRBD1 matches at 8 bases. The trim removed 11 bases at V and 2 bases at J, leaving 4 bases unmatched. The CDR3 is 12 residues long. CDR1 is MDHEN, CDR2 SYDVKM, per germline. In DNA form, the CDR3 reads TGTGCCGGGACAGGAGATAACACTGAAGCTTTCTTT. This sequence encodes CAGTGDNTEAFF.

This chain uses TRBV29-1 with TRBJ2-7; no firm D call. CDR3 length: 12 amino acids. Trimming pared 5 bases from V and 5 bases from J, leaving 13 bases between. Germline values: CDR1 SQVTM, CDR2 ANQGSEA. The CDR3 loop reads CSVSDTANEQYF. The CDR3 bases are TGCAGCGTTTCCGACACGGCGAACGAGCAGTACTTC.

J is TRBJ2-1 and V is TRBV5-1; 9 nucleotides match TRBD2. V was clipped by 0 bases and J by 7 bases; unmatched bases: 11. This CDR3 is 17 amino acids long. Per the germline V gene, CDR1 is SGHRS and CDR2 is YFSETQ. The DNA for the CDR3 is TGCGCCAGCAGCTTGGAAGGGCGGGAGGGCCGAGAAAATGAGCAGTTCTTC. Its translation: CASSLEGREGRENEQFF. The variable domain in full, with the rest retrieved from reference TRBV5-1 and TRBJ2-1, is KAGVTQTPRYLIKTRGQQVTLSCSPISGHRSVSWYQQTPGQGLQFLFEYFSETQRNKGNFPGRFSGRQFSNSRSEMNVSTLELGDSALYLCASSLEGREGRENEQFFGPGTRLTVL.

The gene calls are TRBV3-1 (or the pseudogene TRBV3-2) and TRBJ2-2; TRBD1 might be the D (6 bases). Germline values: CDR1 LGHDT, CDR2 YNNKEL (reference sequence). V gave up 1 base and J gave up 5 bases, with 17 bases separating them. CDR3 length: 17 residues. The CDR3 reads CASSQGAGTQRTGELFF. In DNA form, the CDR3 reads TGTGCCAGCAGCCAAGGCGCCGGGACACAGAGGACCGGGGAGCTGTTTTTT.

The sample holds many counts of this clone. The chain links TRBV4-1 to TRBJ2-2; 10 bases are shared with TRBD1. V was pared by 5 bases and J by 2 bases, with 8 bases of the junction left unmatched. Germline CDR1 and CDR2: MGHRA and YSYEKL. The CDR3 is made up of 17 amino acids. CDR3 nucleotides: TGCGCCAGCAGCTCCGGGACAGGGGAGATCAACACCGGGGAGCTGTTTTTT. Translating it yields CASSSGTGEINTGELFF.

This rearrangement joins TRBV7-3 to TRBJ2-2; 7 nucleotides align to TRBD1. The junction had 5 bases not matched to a gene; V was cut back by 4 bases and J by 3 bases. Looked up from germline, CDR1 is SGHTA and CDR2 is FQGTGA. This CDR3 region has 15 residues. CDR3 in amino acids: CASSSTGADTGELFF. The CDR3 DNA reads TGTGCCAGCAGCTCAACAGGGGCGGACACCGGGGAGCTGTTTTTT.

The chain is built from TRBV6-5 and TRBJ1-5; 7 nucleotides agree with TRBD1. The length of the CDR3 is 15 residues. Germline V CDR1 and CDR2: MNHEY, SVGAGI. V was pared by 6 bases and J by 0 bases, with 5 bases of the junction left unmatched. CDR3 amino acids: CASRGDRISNQPQHF. CDR3 bases: TGTGCCAGCAGGGGGGACAGAATTAGCAATCAGCCCCAGCATTTT.

J is TRBJ2-1 and V is TRBV18, with TRBD2 as a possible D gene (6 bases). The germline V and J ends were trimmed by 6 bases and 4 bases, with 16 bases remaining between them. CDR3 length: 15 amino acids. From germline, CDR1 is KGHSH and CDR2 LQKENI. The CDR3 region has the DNA TGTGCCAGCTCTAACCCGGGACTGGGATACAATGAGCAGTTCTTC. This translates into CASSNPGLGYNEQFF.